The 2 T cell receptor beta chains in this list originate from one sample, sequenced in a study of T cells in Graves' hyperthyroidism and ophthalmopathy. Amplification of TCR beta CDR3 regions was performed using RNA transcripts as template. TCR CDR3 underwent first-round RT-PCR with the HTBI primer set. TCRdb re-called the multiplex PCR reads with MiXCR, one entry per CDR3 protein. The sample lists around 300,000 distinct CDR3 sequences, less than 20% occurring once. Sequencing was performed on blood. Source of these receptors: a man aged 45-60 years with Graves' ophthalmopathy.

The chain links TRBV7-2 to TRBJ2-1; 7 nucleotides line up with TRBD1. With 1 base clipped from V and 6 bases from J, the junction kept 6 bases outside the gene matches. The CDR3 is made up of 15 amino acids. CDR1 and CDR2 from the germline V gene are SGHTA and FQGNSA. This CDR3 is CASSLGQGRINEQFF. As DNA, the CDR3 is TGTGCCAGCAGCTTAGGACAGGGTCGTATCAATGAGCAGTTCTTC. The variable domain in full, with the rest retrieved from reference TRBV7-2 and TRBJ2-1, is GAGVSQSPSNKVTEKGKDVELRCDPISGHTALYWYRQSLGQGLEFLIYFQGNSAPDKSGLPSDRFSAERTGGSVSTLTIQRTQQEDSAVYLCASSLGQGRINEQFFGPGTRLTVL.

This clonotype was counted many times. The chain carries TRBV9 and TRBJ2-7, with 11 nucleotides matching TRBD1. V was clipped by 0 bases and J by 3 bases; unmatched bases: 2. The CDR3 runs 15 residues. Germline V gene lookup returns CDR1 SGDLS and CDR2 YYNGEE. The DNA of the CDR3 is TGTGCCAGCAGCGTAGGGACAGGGGGCCTCTACGAGCAGTACTTC. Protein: CASSVGTGGLYEQYF.